The clone carrying this TCR beta chain was detected once. These data come from a study of blood T cell repertoires in COVID-19. The CDR3 loop spans 15 amino acids. CDR1 and CDR2 (germline): MNHEY, SMNVEV (reference sequence). Unmatched junction bases numbered 4, after V lost 5 bases and J lost 2 bases. TCRdb's copy holds only in-frame clones and misses some; the assay was immunoSEQ multiplex PCR. The sample shows tens of thousands of clones, over 80% of them seen only once. This rearrangement joins TRBV27 to TRBJ2-2; TRBD1 matches 8 bases. The source material was peripheral blood. The source of this sequence is a human donor in a cohort sampled during active COVID-19. The CDR3 nucleotides are TGTGCCAGCAGTACCGGACAGGGAAACACCGGGGAGCTGTTTTTT. Encoded protein: CASSTGQGNTGELFF.